This T cell receptor (beta chain) came from a study of T cells in Graves' hyperthyroidism and ophthalmopathy. Amplification of TCR beta CDR3 regions was performed using RNA transcripts as template. First-round RT-PCR of the TCR CDR3 relied on the HTBI primer set. TCRdb re-called the multiplex PCR reads with MiXCR, one entry per CDR3 protein. This table holds 400,000 or so distinct CDR3 sequences, 15% found once. Trimming pared 7 bases from V and 5 bases from J, leaving 17 bases between. This CDR3 spans 15 amino acids. A roughly 9.3 ml volume of fresh peripheral blood provided the PBMCs. The sequence was collected from a woman aged 60-75 years with Graves' ophthalmopathy. Specimen: blood. J is TRBJ2-2 and V is TRBV12-3 or TRBV12-4; TRBD1 or TRBD2 may be the D gene (6 bases each). The CDR3 reads CASTAIGGRTGELFF. The CDR3 DNA sequence: TGTGCCAGCACCGCTATAGGGGGGCGTACCGGGGAGCTGTTTTTT.